Following are 7 T cell receptor beta chains from one sample sequenced in a study of B cell selection in AIRE deficiency. CD4+CD127+ cells were sorted as the conventional CD4 T cells. Assay used: immunoSEQ multiplex PCR; TCRdb lists only in-frame clones, some missing. This table has fewer than 30,000 clones, about 95% appearing once. Material for sequencing was CD4+CD127+ conventional T cells sorted from PBMCs. The receptors come from a human donor in good health.

The chain uses TRBV4-3 and TRBJ1-6; no clear D gene. Trimming took 0 bases from V and 11 from J, leaving 8 bases between them. Germline V gene sequence: CDR1 LGHNA, CDR2 YSLEER. This CDR3 comprises 13 residues. CDR3 bases: TGCGCCAGCAGCCAAGATATAAACCCACCCCTCCACTTT. Protein product: CASSQDINPPLHF.

V is TRBV15 and J is TRBJ1-2; no firm D call. Germline assignment: CDR1 LNHNV and CDR2 YYDKDF (reference sequence). Trimming took off 3 bases at V and 3 bases at J, with 11 bases between the two ends. The CDR3 is made up of 14 amino acids. The CDR3 DNA reads as TGTGCCACCAGCAGTGGAATCCTGGACTATGGCTACACCTTC. Protein: CATSSGILDYGYTF.

This chain uses TRBV29-1 with TRBJ1-3; maybe TRBD1 (6 bases). CDR1 is SQVTM, CDR2 ANQGSEA, per germline. This CDR3 comprises 15 residues. Trimming left V 7 bases short and J 4 bases short, with 20 bases between. The DNA for the CDR3 is TGCAGCGCACGAGGGGGGGCAGAAGCGGGAAACACCATATATTTT. Translating it yields CSARGGAEAGNTIYF.

V and J are TRBV5-3 and TRBJ2-5; D is perhaps TRBD1 or TRBD2 (6 bases each). TRBV5-3 is an ORF; its function is uncertain. The CDR3 covers 19 residues. V was trimmed by 5 bases and J by 1 base, leaving 27 bases between them. CDR3 DNA sequence: TGTGCCAGAAGTCGGGCGGAGGGGGTCACGCACGGGGGCCAAGAGACCCAGTACTTC. Protein sequence: CARSRAEGVTHGGQETQYF.

J is TRBJ2-5 and V is TRBV9; a possible D gene is TRBD2 (6 bases). Germline assignment: CDR1 SGDLS and CDR2 YYNGEE. V was cut by 4 bases and J by 3 bases, with 16 bases left in between. CDR3 length: 15 amino acids. The DNA for the CDR3 is TGTGCCAGCAGCTTCAGCGCGGGGCGGGAAGAGACCCAGTACTTC. This translates into CASSFSAGREETQYF. The complete variable domain, with remaining parts taken from reference TRBV9 and TRBJ2-5, reads DSGVTQTPKHLITATGQRVTLRCSPRSGDLSVYWYQQSLDQGLQFLIQYYNGEERAKGNILERFSAQQFPDLHSELNLSSLELGDSALYFCASSFSAGREETQYFGPGTRLLVL.

The chain is built from TRBV9 and TRBJ2-3; 9 bases align to TRBD2. This CDR3 is 16 amino acids long. J was trimmed by 2 bases and V by 4 bases; bases with no gene match: 8. The germline CDR1 and CDR2 sequences are SGDLS and YYNGEE. The CDR3 region is CASSPVLAGFTDTQYF. The CDR3 nucleotides are TGTGCCAGCAGCCCAGTCCTAGCGGGGTTCACAGATACGCAGTATTTT. Filled out from reference TRBV9 and TRBJ2-3, the complete variable domain reads DSGVTQTPKHLITATGQRVTLRCSPRSGDLSVYWYQQSLDQGLQFLIQYYNGEERAKGNILERFSAQQFPDLHSELNLSSLELGDSALYFCASSPVLAGFTDTQYFGPGTRLTVL.

The V and J genes are TRBV7-2 and TRBJ2-2; TRBD1 aligns across 9 bases. Trimming removed 2 bases from V and 4 bases from J; junction bases left unmatched: 5. Germline V gene data show CDR1 as SGHTA and CDR2 as FQGNSA. There are 16 residues in the CDR3. CDR3 bases: TGTGCCAGCAGCTTACGCCCGACAGGGGGCACCGGGGAGCTGTTTTTT. Its translation: CASSLRPTGGTGELFF. Using reference TRBV7-2 and TRBJ2-2 for the parts outside the CDR3, the full variable domain is GAGVSQSPSNKVTEKGKDVELRCDPISGHTALYWYRQSLGQGLEFLIYFQGNSAPDKSGLPSDRFSAERTGGSVSTLTIQRTQQEDSAVYLCASSLRPTGGTGELFFGEGSRLTVL.